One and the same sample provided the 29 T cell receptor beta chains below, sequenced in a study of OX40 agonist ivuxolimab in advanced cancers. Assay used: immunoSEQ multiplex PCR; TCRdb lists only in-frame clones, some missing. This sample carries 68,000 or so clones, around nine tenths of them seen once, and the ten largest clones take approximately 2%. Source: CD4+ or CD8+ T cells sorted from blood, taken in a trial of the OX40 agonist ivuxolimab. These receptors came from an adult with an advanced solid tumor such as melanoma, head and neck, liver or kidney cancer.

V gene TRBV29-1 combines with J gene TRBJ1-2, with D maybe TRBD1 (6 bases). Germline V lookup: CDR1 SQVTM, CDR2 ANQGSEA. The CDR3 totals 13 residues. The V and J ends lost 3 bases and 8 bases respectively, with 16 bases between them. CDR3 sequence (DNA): TGCAGCGTTGATAGGTCAGGGGTCTTCGGCTACACCTTC. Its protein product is CSVDRSGVFGYTF.

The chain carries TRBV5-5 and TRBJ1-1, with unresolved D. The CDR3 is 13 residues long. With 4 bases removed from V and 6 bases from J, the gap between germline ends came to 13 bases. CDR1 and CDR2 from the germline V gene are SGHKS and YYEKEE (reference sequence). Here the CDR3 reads CASSASLEAEAFF. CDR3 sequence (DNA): TGTGCCAGCAGCGCTAGTCTGGAGGCTGAAGCTTTCTTT. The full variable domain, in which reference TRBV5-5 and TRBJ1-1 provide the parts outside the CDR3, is DAGVTQSPTHLIKTRGQQVTLRCSPISGHKSVSWYQQVLGQGPQFIFQYYEKEERGRGNFPDRFSARQFPNYSSELNVNALLLGDSALYLCASSASLEAEAFFGQGTRLTVV.

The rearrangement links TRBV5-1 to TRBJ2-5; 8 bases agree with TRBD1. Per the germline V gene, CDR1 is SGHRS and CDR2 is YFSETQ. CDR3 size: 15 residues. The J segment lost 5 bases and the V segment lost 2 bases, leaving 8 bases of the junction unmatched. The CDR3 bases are TGCGCCAGCAGCTTTGGACAGGGACAGAGGGAGACCCAGTACTTC. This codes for CASSFGQGQRETQYF.

The CDR3 DNA is TGTGCCAGCAGTTTTGGTTTCCAGGGCGGGAGCGGGTATGGCTACACCTTC. This codes for CASSFGFQGGSGYGYTF. The gene calls are TRBV27 and TRBJ1-2; maybe TRBD1 (5 bases). Germline-derived CDR1 and CDR2 are MNHEY and SMNVEV (reference sequence). The CDR3 totals 17 residues. V lost 3 bases and J 5 bases, leaving 22 bases between the germline ends.

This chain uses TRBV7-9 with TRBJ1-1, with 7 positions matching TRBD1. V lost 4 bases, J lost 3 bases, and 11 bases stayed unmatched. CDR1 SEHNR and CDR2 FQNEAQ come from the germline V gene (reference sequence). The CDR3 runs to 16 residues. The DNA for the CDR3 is TGTGCCAGCAGCTCGATACGACAGGGTTTTCACACTGAAGCTTTCTTT. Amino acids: CASSSIRQGFHTEAFF.

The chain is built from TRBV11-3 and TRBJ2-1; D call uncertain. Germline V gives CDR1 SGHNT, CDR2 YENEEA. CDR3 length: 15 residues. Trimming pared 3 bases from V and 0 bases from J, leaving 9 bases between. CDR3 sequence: CASSFGSSSYNEQFF. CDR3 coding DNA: TGTGCCAGCAGCTTTGGGTCGAGCTCCTACAATGAGCAGTTCTTC.

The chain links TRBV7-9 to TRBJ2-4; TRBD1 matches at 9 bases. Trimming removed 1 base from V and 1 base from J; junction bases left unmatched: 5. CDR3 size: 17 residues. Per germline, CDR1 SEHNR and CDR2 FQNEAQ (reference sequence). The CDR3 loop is CASSLGTGVMAKNIQYF. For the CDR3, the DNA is TGTGCCAGCAGCTTAGGGACAGGGGTAATGGCCAAAAACATTCAGTACTTC.

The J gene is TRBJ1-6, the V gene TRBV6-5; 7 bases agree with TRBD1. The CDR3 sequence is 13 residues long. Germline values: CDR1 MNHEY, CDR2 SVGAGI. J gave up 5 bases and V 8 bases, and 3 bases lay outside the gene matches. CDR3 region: CASQGGNNSPLHF. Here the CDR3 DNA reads TGTGCCAGCCAGGGGGGAAATAATTCACCCCTCCACTTT.

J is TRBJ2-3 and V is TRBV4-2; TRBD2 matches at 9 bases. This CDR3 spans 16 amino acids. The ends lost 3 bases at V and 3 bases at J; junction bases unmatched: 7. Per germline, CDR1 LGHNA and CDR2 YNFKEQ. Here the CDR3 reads CASSQTRGGRTDTQYF. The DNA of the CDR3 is TGTGCCAGCAGCCAGACGCGGGGGGGCCGGACAGATACGCAGTATTTT.

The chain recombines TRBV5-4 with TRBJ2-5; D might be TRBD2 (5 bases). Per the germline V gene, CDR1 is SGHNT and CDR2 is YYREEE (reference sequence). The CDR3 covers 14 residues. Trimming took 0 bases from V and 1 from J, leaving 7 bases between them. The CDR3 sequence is CASSLGTFQETQYF. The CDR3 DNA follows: TGTGCCAGCAGCTTGGGGACTTTCCAAGAGACCCAGTACTTC.

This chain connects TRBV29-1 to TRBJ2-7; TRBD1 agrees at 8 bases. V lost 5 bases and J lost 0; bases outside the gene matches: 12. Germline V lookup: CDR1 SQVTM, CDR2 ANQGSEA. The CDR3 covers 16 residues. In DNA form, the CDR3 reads TGCAGCGTTCAGGGTGAGAGGACAGGGATCTCCTACGAGCAGTACTTC. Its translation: CSVQGERTGISYEQYF.

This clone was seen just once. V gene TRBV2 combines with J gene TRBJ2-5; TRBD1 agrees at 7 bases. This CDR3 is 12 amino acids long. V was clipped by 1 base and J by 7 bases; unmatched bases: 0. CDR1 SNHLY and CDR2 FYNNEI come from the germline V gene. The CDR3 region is CASSEGQGTQYF. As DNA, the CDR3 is TGTGCCAGCAGTGAAGGACAGGGGACCCAGTACTTC.

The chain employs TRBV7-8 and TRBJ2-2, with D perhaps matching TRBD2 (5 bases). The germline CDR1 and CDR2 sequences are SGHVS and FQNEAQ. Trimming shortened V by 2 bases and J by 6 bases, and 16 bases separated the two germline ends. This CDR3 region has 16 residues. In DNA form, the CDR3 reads TGTGCCAGCAGCTTAATCGGCGGGCACGGCGCCGGGGAGCTGTTTTTT. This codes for CASSLIGGHGAGELFF.

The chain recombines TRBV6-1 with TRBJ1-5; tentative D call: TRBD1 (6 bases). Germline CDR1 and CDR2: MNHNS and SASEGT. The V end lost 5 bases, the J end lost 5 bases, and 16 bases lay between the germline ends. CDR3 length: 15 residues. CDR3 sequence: CASSNMDRRYQPQHF. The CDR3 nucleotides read TGTGCCAGCAGTAACATGGACAGACGCTATCAGCCCCAGCATTTT.

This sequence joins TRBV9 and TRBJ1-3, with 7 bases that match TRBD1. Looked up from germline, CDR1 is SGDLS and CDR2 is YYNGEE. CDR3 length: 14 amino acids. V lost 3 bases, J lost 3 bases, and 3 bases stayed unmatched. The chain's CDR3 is CASSARDSGNTIYF. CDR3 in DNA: TGTGCCAGCAGCGCACGGGACAGTGGAAACACCATATATTTT.

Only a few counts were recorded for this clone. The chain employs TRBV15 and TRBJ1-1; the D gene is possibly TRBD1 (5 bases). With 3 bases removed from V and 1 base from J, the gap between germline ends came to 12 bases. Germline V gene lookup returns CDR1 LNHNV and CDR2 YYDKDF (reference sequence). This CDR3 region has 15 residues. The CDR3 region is CATSSPGQPNTEAFF. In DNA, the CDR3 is TGTGCCACCAGCAGCCCCGGACAACCGAACACTGAAGCTTTCTTT.

The CDR3: CASSPSGRADSYEQYF. The CDR3 bases are TGTGCCAGCAGTCCCAGCGGGAGGGCCGACTCCTACGAGCAGTACTTC. The chain combines TRBV28 with TRBJ2-7; TRBD2 matches 10 bases. Germline V gives CDR1 MDHEN, CDR2 SYDVKM. The CDR3 has 16 residues. Unmatched junction bases numbered 7, after V lost 5 bases and J lost 0 bases.

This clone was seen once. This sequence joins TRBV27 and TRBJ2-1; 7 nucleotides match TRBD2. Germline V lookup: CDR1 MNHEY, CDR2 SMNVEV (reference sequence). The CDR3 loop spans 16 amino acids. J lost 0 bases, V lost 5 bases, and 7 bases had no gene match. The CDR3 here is CASSQSSGSSYNEQFF. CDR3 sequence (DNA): TGTGCCAGCAGTCAGTCTAGCGGTTCCTCCTACAATGAGCAGTTCTTC.

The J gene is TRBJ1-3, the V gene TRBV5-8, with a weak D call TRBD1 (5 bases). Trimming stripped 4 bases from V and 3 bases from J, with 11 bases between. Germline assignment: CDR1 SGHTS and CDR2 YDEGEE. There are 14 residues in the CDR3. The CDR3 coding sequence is TGTGCCAGCAGCACCGGGACGGATGGAAACACCATATATTTT. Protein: CASSTGTDGNTIYF.

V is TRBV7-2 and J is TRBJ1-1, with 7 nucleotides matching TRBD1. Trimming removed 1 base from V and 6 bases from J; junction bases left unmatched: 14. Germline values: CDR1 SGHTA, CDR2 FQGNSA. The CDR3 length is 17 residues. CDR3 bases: TGTGCCAGCAGCTTAGTTCCGACAGGGCGCGGAGGTGCTGAAGCTTTCTTT. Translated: CASSLVPTGRGGAEAFF.

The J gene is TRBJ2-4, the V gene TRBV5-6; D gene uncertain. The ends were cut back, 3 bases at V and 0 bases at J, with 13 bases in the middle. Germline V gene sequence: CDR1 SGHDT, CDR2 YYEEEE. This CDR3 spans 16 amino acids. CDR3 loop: CASSSPNRGAKNIQYF. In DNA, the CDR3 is TGTGCCAGCAGCTCACCGAACCGTGGAGCCAAAAACATTCAGTACTTC.

CDR3 sequence reads: CAISEFSGGNTDTQYF. The CDR3 DNA sequence: TGTGCCATCAGTGAGTTTAGCGGGGGGAACACAGATACGCAGTATTTT. V is TRBV10-3 and J is TRBJ2-3; TRBD2 aligns across 10 bases. V was pared by 1 base and J by 2 bases, with 3 bases of the junction left unmatched. The germline CDR1 and CDR2 sequences are ENHRY and SYGVKD. The CDR3 runs 16 residues.

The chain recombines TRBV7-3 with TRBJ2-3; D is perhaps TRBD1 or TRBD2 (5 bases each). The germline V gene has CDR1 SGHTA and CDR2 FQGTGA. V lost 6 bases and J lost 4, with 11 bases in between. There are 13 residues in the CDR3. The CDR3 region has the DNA TGTGCCAGCAGTTGGGGGAGCGCAGATACGCAGTATTTT. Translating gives CASSWGSADTQYF. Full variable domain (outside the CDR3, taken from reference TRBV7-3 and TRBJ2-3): GAGVSQTPSNKVTEKGKYVELRCDPISGHTALYWYRQSLGQGPEFLIYFQGTGAADDSGLPNDRFFAVRPEGSVSTLKIQRTERGDSAVYLCASSWGSADTQYFGPGTRLTVL.

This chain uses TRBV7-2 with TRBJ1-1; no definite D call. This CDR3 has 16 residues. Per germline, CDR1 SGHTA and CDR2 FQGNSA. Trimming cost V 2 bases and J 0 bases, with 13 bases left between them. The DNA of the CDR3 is TGTGCCAGCAGCTTAAGGTTCGGGATCCTGAACACTGAAGCTTTCTTT. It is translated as CASSLRFGILNTEAFF.

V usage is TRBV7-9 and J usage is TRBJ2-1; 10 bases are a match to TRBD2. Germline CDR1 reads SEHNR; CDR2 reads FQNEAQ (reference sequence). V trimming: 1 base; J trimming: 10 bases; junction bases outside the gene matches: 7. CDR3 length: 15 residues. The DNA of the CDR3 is TGTGCCAGCAGCTTAGTCAGCGGGGGGGCGGAAGAGCAGTTCTTC. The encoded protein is CASSLVSGGAEEQFF.

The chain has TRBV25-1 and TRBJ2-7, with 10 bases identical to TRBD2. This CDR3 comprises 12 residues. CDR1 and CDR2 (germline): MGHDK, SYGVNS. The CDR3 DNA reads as TGTGCTAGCGGGAGGTTTTACTACGAGCAGTACTTC. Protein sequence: CASGRFYYEQYF.

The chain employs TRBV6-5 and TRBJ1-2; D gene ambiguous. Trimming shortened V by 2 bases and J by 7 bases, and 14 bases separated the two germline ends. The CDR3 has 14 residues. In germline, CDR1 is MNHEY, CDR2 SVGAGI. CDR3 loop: CASSYLGSAGGYTF. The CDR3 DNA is TGTGCCAGCAGTTACCTAGGGAGTGCGGGTGGCTACACCTTC.

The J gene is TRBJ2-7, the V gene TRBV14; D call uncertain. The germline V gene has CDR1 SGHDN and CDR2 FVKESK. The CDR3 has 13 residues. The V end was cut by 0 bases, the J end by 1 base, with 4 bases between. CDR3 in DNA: TGTGCCAGCAGCCAAGACAGGTCCTACGAGCAGTACTTC. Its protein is CASSQDRSYEQYF.

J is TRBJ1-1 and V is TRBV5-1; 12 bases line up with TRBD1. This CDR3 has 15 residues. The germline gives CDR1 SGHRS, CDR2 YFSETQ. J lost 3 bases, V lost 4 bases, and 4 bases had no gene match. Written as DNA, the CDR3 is TGCGCCAGCAGCCTGGGGGACAGGGGGCACACTGAAGCTTTCTTT. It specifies CASSLGDRGHTEAFF.